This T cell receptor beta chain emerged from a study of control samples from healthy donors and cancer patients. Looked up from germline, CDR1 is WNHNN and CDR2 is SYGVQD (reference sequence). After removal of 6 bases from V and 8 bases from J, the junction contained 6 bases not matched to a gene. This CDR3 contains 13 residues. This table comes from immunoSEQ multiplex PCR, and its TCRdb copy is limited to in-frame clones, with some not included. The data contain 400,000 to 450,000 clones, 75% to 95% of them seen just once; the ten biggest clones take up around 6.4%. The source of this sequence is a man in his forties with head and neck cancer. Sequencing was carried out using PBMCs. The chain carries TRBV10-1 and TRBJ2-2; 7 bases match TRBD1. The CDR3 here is CASSQGEWGELFF. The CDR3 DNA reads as TGCGCCAGCAGCCAGGGGGAATGGGGGGAGCTGTTTTTT.